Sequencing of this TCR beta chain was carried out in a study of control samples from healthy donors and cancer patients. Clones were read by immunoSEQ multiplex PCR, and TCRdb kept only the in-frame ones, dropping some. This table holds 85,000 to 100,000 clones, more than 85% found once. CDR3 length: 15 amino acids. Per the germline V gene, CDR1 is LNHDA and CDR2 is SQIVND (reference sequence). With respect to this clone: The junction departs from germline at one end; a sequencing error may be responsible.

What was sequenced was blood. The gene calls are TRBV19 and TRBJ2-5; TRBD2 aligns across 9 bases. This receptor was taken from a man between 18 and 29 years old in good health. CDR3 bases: TGTGCCAGTAGAATAGCGGGGGCGCGCCAAGAGACCCAGTACTTC. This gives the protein CASRIAGARQETQYF.